This T cell receptor beta chain was identified during a study of patients and donors after allogeneic stem cell transplantation. This clonotype was picked up a small number of times. The V and J ends lost 3 bases and 8 bases respectively, with 14 bases between them. Per the germline V gene, CDR1 is LNHDA and CDR2 is SQIVND (reference sequence). This CDR3 is 14 amino acids long. TCRdb ran MiXCR on the RT-PCR reads and lists one entry per CDR3 protein. The table records 150,000 or so distinct CDR3 sequences, 24% of them present only once. Input material: blood, either unsorted or a sorted T cell fraction (not recorded which). The origin of this receptor is a human donor who was either an allogeneic HSCT recipient or a stem cell or donor lymphocyte infusion donor (not recorded which). It is not recorded whose cells these are; they may come from a transplant donor. This chain links TRBV19 with TRBJ2-1; D gene uncertain. CDR3 protein: CASSISLLNDEQFF. DNA for the CDR3: TGTGCCAGTAGTATTAGTCTGTTAAACGATGAGCAGTTCTTC.